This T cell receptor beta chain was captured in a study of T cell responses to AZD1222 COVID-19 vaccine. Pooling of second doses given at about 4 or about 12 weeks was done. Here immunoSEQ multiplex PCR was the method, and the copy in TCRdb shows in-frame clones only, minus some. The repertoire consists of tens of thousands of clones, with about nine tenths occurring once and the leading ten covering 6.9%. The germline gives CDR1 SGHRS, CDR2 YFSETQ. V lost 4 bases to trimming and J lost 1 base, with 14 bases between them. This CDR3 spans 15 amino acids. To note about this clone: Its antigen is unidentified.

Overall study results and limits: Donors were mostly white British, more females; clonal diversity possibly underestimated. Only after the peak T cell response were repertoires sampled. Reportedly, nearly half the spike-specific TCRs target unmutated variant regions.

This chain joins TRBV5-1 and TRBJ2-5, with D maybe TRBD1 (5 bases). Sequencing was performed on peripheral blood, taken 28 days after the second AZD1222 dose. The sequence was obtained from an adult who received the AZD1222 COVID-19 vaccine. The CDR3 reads CASSPPYRGQETQYF. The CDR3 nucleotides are TGCGCCAGCAGCCCCCCGTATAGGGGCCAAGAGACCCAGTACTTC.